The 14 T cell receptor beta chains listed next were all sequenced from one sample in a study of CD8+ T cells in alopecia areata. As for treatment: oral pan-JAK inhibitor, 5-10 mg twice daily. Following extraction, RNA underwent reverse transcription to cDNA, which served as the sequencing template. Assay: immunoSEQ multiplex PCR; the TCRdb copy retains only in-frame clones and omits some. The data hold about 210,000 clones, with 64% observed a single time. The starting material was CD4+ T cells sorted from blood, obtained at week 4, from a patient treated with tofacitinib. The source of these receptors is a human donor with alopecia areata.

The chain uses TRBV2 and TRBJ2-3; no clear D. CDR1 and CDR2 (germline): SNHLY, FYNNEI. This CDR3 spans 14 amino acids. Trimming removed 5 bases from V and 1 base from J, with 10 bases in between. The CDR3 DNA is TGTGCCAGCAGTAGGGCAACCCGCACAGATACGCAGTATTTT. Its translation: CASSRATRTDTQYF.

The chain links TRBV30 to TRBJ1-2; D remains ambiguous. The CDR3 sequence is 11 residues long. V lost 2 bases and J lost 8, with 9 bases in between. Germline V CDR1 and CDR2: GTSNPN, SVGIG (reference sequence). CDR3 coding DNA: TGTGCCTGGAGTTTAGCCATCGGCTACACCTTC. This encodes CAWSLAIGYTF.

The chain carries TRBV30 and TRBJ2-7, with TRBD1 matching over 8 bases. The V segment lost 3 bases and the J segment 0 bases; nucleotides outside the gene matches: 10. Germline assignment: CDR1 GTSNPN and CDR2 SVGIG (reference sequence). The CDR3 is 16 residues long. The CDR3 coding sequence is TGTGCCTGGAGACTGAAACGGACAGGGAGCTCCTACGAGCAGTACTTC. It yields the protein CAWRLKRTGSSYEQYF. Filled out from reference TRBV30 and TRBJ2-7, the complete variable domain reads SQTIHQWPATLVQPVGSPLSLECTVEGTSNPNLYWYRQAAGRGLQLLFYSVGIGQISSEVPQNLSASRPQDRQFILSSKKLLLSDSGFYLCAWRLKRTGSSYEQYFGPGTRLTVT.

The CDR3 protein is CASSQENGWPQHF. CDR3 nucleotides: TGCGCCAGCAGCCAAGAGAATGGGTGGCCCCAGCATTTT. The rearrangement links TRBV4-1 to TRBJ1-5; D is uncertain. CDR1 and CDR2 from the germline V gene are MGHRA and YSYEKL. V lost 0 bases, J lost 9 bases, and 9 bases lay in between. This CDR3 has 13 amino acids.

The V and J genes are TRBV7-2 and TRBJ2-2; D is possibly TRBD1 (5 bases). Germline CDR1 SGHTA, CDR2 FQGNSA. Trimming shortened V by 5 bases and J by 0 bases, and 10 bases separated the two germline ends. CDR3 length equals 15 residues. CDR3 residues: CASSEQVANTGELFF. In nucleotides, the CDR3 is TGTGCCAGCAGCGAACAGGTCGCGAACACCGGGGAGCTGTTTTTT.

The chain employs TRBV4-3 and TRBJ1-2, with D possibly matching TRBD1 (6 bases). Trimming shortened V by 2 bases and J by 2 bases, and 9 bases separated the two germline ends. The CDR3 contains 14 residues. Germline V gene sequence: CDR1 LGHNA, CDR2 YSLEER. CDR3 coding DNA: TGCGCCAGCAGCCAACTGGGGGCCAACTATGGCTACACCTTC. It translates to CASSQLGANYGYTF.

The chain links TRBV7-9 to TRBJ1-2, with D possibly matching TRBD1 (5 bases). V dropped 1 base and J dropped 7 bases, with 13 bases sitting between them. CDR1 is SEHNR and CDR2 is FQNEAQ in the germline V gene (reference sequence). This CDR3 is built from 14 residues. The CDR3 here is CASSLGYAGRGYTF. The CDR3 nucleotides are TGTGCCAGCAGCTTAGGGTACGCAGGGCGTGGCTACACCTTC.

The gene calls are TRBV4-1 and TRBJ1-5; a weak D match, TRBD1 (5 bases). Germline V lookup: CDR1 MGHRA, CDR2 YSYEKL. This CDR3 is built from 14 residues. V was pared by 0 bases and J by 9 bases, with 12 bases between. CDR3 protein: CASSQEDTLTPQHF. In DNA, the CDR3 is TGCGCCAGCAGCCAAGAGGACACCCTAACGCCCCAGCATTTT.

The rearrangement uses TRBV4-3 and TRBJ2-5, with D possibly being TRBD1 (6 bases). This CDR3 contains 15 residues. V lost 4 bases and J lost 5, with 17 bases in between. In germline, CDR1 is LGHNA, CDR2 YSLEER. CDR3 amino acids: CASSRGQPNYETQYF. CDR3 coding DNA: TGCGCCAGCAGCCGTGGACAGCCTAATTACGAGACCCAGTACTTC.

The chain has TRBV6-5 and TRBJ1-2; the D is unclear. This CDR3 has 11 amino acids. Between the trimmed V and J ends, which lost 6 bases and 7 bases, there was a span of 9 bases. Germline-derived CDR1 and CDR2 are MNHEY and SVGAGI. CDR3 sequence (DNA): TGTGCCAGCAGCCGACTCATTGGCTACACCTTC. This sequence encodes CASSRLIGYTF.

The DNA for the CDR3 is TGTGCCAGCAGCCTCGGACAGGGGTACTACAATGAGCAGTTCTTC. Translation: CASSLGQGYYNEQFF. The gene calls are TRBV11-2 and TRBJ2-1, with 9 bases aligning to TRBD1. Germline CDR1 is SGHAT and CDR2 is FQNNGV. With 5 bases clipped from V and 3 bases from J, the junction kept 5 bases outside the gene matches. The CDR3 covers 15 residues.

In this sample, this clone turned up a few times. The J gene is TRBJ2-1, the V gene TRBV9; D is uncertain. CDR1 SGDLS and CDR2 YYNGEE come from the germline V gene. The CDR3 has 13 amino acids. Trimming pared 0 bases from V and 8 bases from J, leaving 9 bases between. This CDR3 reads CASSVGGQDEQFF. The CDR3 DNA reads TGTGCCAGCAGCGTAGGGGGTCAGGATGAGCAGTTCTTC.

The rearrangement joins TRBV6-5 to TRBJ2-4; either TRBD1 or TRBD2 may supply D (5 bases each). The germline V gene encodes CDR1 MNHEY and CDR2 SVGAGI. V gave up 6 bases and J gave up 5 bases, with 17 bases separating them. CDR3 length: 15 residues. CDR3 nucleotides: TGTGCCAGCAGCCCTGGTGACGGGACCCAAAACATTCAGTACTTC. Translating it yields CASSPGDGTQNIQYF.

The rearrangement uses TRBV10-3 and TRBJ2-5; 13 positions match TRBD2. The germline CDR1 and CDR2 sequences are ENHRY and SYGVKD. Trimming removed 8 bases from V and 7 bases from J; junction bases left unmatched: 4. The CDR3 runs to 13 residues. The CDR3 nucleotides are TGTGCCATCGGGACTAGCGGGGAGGTGACCCAGTACTTC. It yields the protein CAIGTSGEVTQYF.